What follows describes a single TCR beta chain. The data are from a study of human T cells and chemical hapten exposure. CDR1 and CDR2 (germline): LNHDA, SQIVND (reference sequence). V lost 7 bases, J lost 3 bases, and 17 bases lay in between. The CDR3 covers 15 residues. TCRdb analysed the RACE reads with MiXCR anew, one entry per CDR3 protein. The sample has around 100,000 distinct CDR3 sequences, less than 14% seen once. Documented time point: pre-sensitization, week 0. The treatment was: therapeutic diphenylcyclopropenone sensitization with weekly scalp DPC. Blood sampling occurred before each patch-test application.

The chain employs TRBV19 and TRBJ2-3; the D gene is possibly TRBD2 (7 bases). The clonotype comes from a woman aged 60 to 75 with alopecia areata. Some clones in this sample may be carry-over from other donors' samples. The sequencing here drew on whole blood, taken in connection with sensitization to the hapten diphenylcyclopropenone (DPC). The CDR3 sequence: CASIPGGGGTDTQYF. CDR3 DNA sequence: TGTGCCAGTATCCCCGGGGGAGGGGGAACAGATACGCAGTATTTT. Filled out from reference TRBV19 and TRBJ2-3, the complete variable domain reads DGGITQSPKYLFRKEGQNVTLSCEQNLNHDAMYWYRQDPGQGLRLIYYSQIVNDFQKGDIAEGYSVSREKKESFPLTVTSAQKNPTAFYLCASIPGGGGTDTQYFGPGTRLTVL.